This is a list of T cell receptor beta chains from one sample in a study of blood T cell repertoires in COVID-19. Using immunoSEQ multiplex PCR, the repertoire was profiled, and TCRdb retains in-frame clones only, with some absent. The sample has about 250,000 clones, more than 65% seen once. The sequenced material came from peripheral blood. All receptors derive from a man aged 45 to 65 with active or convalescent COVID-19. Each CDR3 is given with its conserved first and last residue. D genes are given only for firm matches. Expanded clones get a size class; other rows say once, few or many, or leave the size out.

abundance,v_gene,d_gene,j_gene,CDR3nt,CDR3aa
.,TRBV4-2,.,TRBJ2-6,TGTGCCAGCAGCCAAGAGCGCGGGGGCCTAAAAAATGGGGCCAACGTCCTGACTTTC,CASSQERGGLKNGANVLTF
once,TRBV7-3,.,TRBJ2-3,TGTGCCAGCAGCCCCGGACACAGGCTAGATACGCAGTATTTT,CASSPGHRLDTQYF
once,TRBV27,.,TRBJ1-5,TGTGCCAGCAGTTTATCGGGGATACAGGTGGCAGCTAGCAATCAGCCCCAGCATTTT,CASSLSGIQVAASNQPQHF
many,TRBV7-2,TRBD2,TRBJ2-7,TGTGCCAGCAGCTTAAGCGGGGGTTCGATCTACGAGCAGTACTTC,CASSLSGGSIYEQYF
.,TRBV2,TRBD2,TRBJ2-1,TGTGCCAGCACCCTAGGAACTAGCGGGGGAGGAGAGCAGTTCTTC,CASTLGTSGGGEQFF
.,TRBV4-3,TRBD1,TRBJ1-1,TGCGCCAGCAGCCAAGAGGACAGGGGGGGGACTGAAGCTTTCTTT,CASSQEDRGGTEAFF
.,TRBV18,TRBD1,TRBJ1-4,TGTGCCAGCTCACCACCCTCACAGGGGGGTAATGAAAAACTGTTTTTT,CASSPPSQGGNEKLFF
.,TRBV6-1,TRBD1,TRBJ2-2,TGTGCCAGCAGTGACCGGACAGGGACCACCGGGGAGCTGTTTTTT,CASSDRTGTTGELFF
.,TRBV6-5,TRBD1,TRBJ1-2,TGTGCCAGCAGTAACTATCAGGGGGCGGCGGTTGGCTACACCTTC,CASSNYQGAAVGYTF
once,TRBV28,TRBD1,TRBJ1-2,TGTGCCAGCAGTTTATCGAACACAGGGGATGGAGGCTACACCTTC,CASSLSNTGDGGYTF
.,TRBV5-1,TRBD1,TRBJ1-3,TGCGCCAGCAGCCCCGGGACAGGGCATCGAAACACCATATATTTT,CASSPGTGHRNTIYF
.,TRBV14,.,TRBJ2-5,TGTGCCAGCAGCCACCGGTGGCCAGGGCAAGAGACCCAGTACTTC,CASSHRWPGQETQYF
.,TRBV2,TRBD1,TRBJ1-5,TGTGCCAGCAGTGTTCTCGGCAGGGGGGTGAGTCAGCCCCAGCATTTT,CASSVLGRGVSQPQHF
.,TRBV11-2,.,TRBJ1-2,TGTGCCAGCAGCTTAGATCGGACAGCCTATGGCTACACCTTC,CASSLDRTAYGYTF
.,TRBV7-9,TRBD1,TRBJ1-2,TGTGCCAGCAGCTCCAGCAGGGGGAAGGCCTATGGCTACACCTTC,CASSSSRGKAYGYTF
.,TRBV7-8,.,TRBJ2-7,TGTGCCAGCAGCTTAGGGACTTCCGAGCAGTACTTC,CASSLGTSEQYF
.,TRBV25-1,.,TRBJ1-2,TGTGCCAGCAGTACCGCCGGGGGGTATGGCTACACCTTC,CASSTAGGYGYTF
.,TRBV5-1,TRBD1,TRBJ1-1,TGCGCCAGCAGCTCGACAGGGCACACTGAAGCTTTCTTT,CASSSTGHTEAFF
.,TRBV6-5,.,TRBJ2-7,TGTGCCAGCAGTTACTCCCCCAGGGCCAAACGGTACGAGCAGTACTTC,CASSYSPRAKRYEQYF
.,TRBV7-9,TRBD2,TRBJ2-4,TGTGCCAGCAGCCCCCGGACTAGCGAGTACAAAAACATTCAGTACTTC,CASSPRTSEYKNIQYF
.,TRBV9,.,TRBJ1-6,TGTGCCAGCAGCGCACAGGGTAATTCACCCCTCCACTTT,CASSAQGNSPLHF
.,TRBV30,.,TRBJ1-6,TGTGCCTGGAATTCAGGTTCACCCCTCCACTTT,CAWNSGSPLHF
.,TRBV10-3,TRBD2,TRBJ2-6,TGTGCCATCAGTCCCGCCGGGGGGTCTGGGGCCAACGTCCTGACTTTC,CAISPAGGSGANVLTF
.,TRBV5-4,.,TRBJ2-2,TGTGCCAGCAGCCCCCGGGGGGCGGGGTGGAGCACCGGGGAGCTGTTTTTT,CASSPRGAGWSTGELFF
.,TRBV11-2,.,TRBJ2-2,TGTGCCAGCAGCTTAGGGCCTCTTACAGTCACCGGGGAGCTGTTTTTT,CASSLGPLTVTGELFF
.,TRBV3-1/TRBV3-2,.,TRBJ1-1,TGTGCCAGCAGCCAATGGACAGCCTTCAACACTGAAGCTTTCTTT,CASSQWTAFNTEAFF
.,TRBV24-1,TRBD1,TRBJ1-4,TGTGCCACCAGTGATGCCGGGACAGGGATTAATGAAAAACTGTTTTTT,CATSDAGTGINEKLFF
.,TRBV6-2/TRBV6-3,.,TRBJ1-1,TGTGCCAGCAGTTACAGTCAAACGACACTGAACACTGAAGCTTTCTTT,CASSYSQTTLNTEAFF
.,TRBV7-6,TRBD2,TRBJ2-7,TGTGCCAGCAGCTTAGCCGGGGGGTACGAGCAGTACTTC,CASSLAGGYEQYF
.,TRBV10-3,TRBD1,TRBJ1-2,TGTGCCATCAGTGAGCGGACAGGGTCCCCCTATGGCTACACCTTC,CAISERTGSPYGYTF
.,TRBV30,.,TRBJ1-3,TGTGCCTGGAGTGTTGGGCAGGGTGGCTGGAACACCATATATTTT,CAWSVGQGGWNTIYF
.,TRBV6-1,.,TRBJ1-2,TGTGCCAGCAGTGAAGCGTCTGACTATGGCTACACCTTC,CASSEASDYGYTF
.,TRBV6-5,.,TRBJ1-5,TGTGCCAGCAGTTTGGGGGGGCTCAATCAGCCCCAGCATTTT,CASSLGGLNQPQHF
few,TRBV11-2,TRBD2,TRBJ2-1,TGTGCCAGCAGCTTGAGACTAGCGGGGGGCCGGGGTGAGCAGTTCTTC,CASSLRLAGGRGEQFF
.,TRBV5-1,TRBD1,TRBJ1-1,TGCGCCAGCAGCCCTAAGACAGGGCAGGACACTGAAGCTTTCTTT,CASSPKTGQDTEAFF
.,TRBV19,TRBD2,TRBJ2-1,TGTGCCAGTAGTATTGCGACTAGCGGGGGGGACAATGAGCAGTTCTTC,CASSIATSGGDNEQFF
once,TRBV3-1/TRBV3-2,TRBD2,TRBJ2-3,TGTGCCAGCAGCCAAGACATTGAGCGGGGCATCACAGATACGCAGTATTTT,CASSQDIERGITDTQYF
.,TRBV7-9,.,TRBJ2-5,TGTGCCAGCAGCCGGGACACGAAACGGGAGACCCAGTACTTC,CASSRDTKRETQYF
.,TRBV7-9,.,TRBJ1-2,TGTGCCAGCAGCTTAGATGTTGATCCGGGAGGCTACACCTTC,CASSLDVDPGGYTF
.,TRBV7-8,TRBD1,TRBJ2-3,TGTGCCAGCAGCTCAACAGGACAGGGAGTTACAGATACGCAGTATTTT,CASSSTGQGVTDTQYF
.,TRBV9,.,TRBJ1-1,TGTGCCAGACGATATCCAGGGGCCTCGAACACTGAAGCTTTCTTT,CARRYPGASNTEAFF
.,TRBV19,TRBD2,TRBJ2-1,TGTGCCAGTAATGGGGGGGGGTTCGATGAGCAGTTCTTC,CASNGGGFDEQFF
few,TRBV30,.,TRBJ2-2,TGTGCCTGGACGGGACTGGGGACCGGGGAGCTGTTTTTT,CAWTGLGTGELFF
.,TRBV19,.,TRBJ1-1,TGTGCCAGTAGTTCAGGGATGAACACTGAAGCTTTCTTT,CASSSGMNTEAFF
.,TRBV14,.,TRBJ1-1,TGTGCCAGCAGCCAAGACAGGGTCGAAGCTTTCTTT,CASSQDRVEAFF
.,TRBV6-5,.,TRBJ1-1,TGTGCCAGCAGTTACTCGCCCATTGGAGTGAACACTGAAGCTTTCTTT,CASSYSPIGVNTEAFF
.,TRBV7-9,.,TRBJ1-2,TGTGCCAGCAGCTCCTCCGGACAGAACTATGGCTACACCTTC,CASSSSGQNYGYTF
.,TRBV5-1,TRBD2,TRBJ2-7,TGCGCCAGCAGCACGACTAGCTCCCACGAGCAGTACTTC,CASSTTSSHEQYF
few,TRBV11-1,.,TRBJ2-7,TGTGCCAGCAGGTTCACAGGGTCCTACGAGCAGTACTTC,CASRFTGSYEQYF
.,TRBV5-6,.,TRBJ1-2,TGTGCCAGCAGCTTGGGCGCTCTGCTTAACTATGGCTACACCTTC,CASSLGALLNYGYTF
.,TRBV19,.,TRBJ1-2,TGTGCCAGTAGTGCGGACTATGGCTACACCTTC,CASSADYGYTF
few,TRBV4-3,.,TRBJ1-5,TGCGCCAGCAGCCAAGAGGCAGGGACAAGCAATCAGCCCCAGCATTTT,CASSQEAGTSNQPQHF
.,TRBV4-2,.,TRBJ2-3,TGTGCCAGCAGCCAGGGGGACTCAATGCTCACAGATACGCAGTATTTT,CASSQGDSMLTDTQYF
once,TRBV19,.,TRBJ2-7,TGTGCCAGTAGCCCAAGAGTCGGTGACGAGCAGTACTTC,CASSPRVGDEQYF
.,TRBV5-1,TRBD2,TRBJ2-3,TGCGCCAGCAGCTTCTCTAGCGGGGGGGCTGGCACAGATACGCAGTATTTT,CASSFSSGGAGTDTQYF
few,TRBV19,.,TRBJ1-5,TGTGCCAGTAGTATAGATTACAATCAGCCCCAGCATTTT,CASSIDYNQPQHF
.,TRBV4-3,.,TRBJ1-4,TGCGCCAGCAGCCAATCAGGGAATAATGAAAAACTGTTTTTT,CASSQSGNNEKLFF
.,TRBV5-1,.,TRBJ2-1,TGCGCCAGCAGCTTGGCCAGTTTGGGCACTTGGGATGAGCAGTTCTTC,CASSLASLGTWDEQFF
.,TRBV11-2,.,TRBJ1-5,TGTGCCAGCAGCTTAGACAGGGATCAGCCCCAGCATTTT,CASSLDRDQPQHF